The 11 T cell receptor beta chains reported below all come from one sample, sequenced in a study of blood T cell repertoires in COVID-19. The assay was immunoSEQ multiplex PCR, and TCRdb's table has in-frame clones only and misses some. The sample holds 300,000 to 500,000 clones; 88% are singletons and the top ten take more than 0.85%. Sequencing was performed on PBMCs or T cells enriched from blood (not recorded which). These receptors originate from a woman aged 25 to 39 with acute COVID-19.

This clone appeared once. V is TRBV3-1 (or the pseudogene TRBV3-2) and J is TRBJ2-2; 10 bases map to TRBD2. The junction had 14 bases not matched to a gene; V was cut back by 0 bases and J by 10 bases. Germline V gene lookup returns CDR1 LGHDT and CDR2 YNNKEL (reference sequence). The CDR3 runs to 18 residues. The CDR3 sequence: CASSQEVPSGGGREELFF. The CDR3 DNA reads TGTGCCAGCAGCCAAGAAGTTCCTAGCGGGGGAGGTCGGGAGGAGCTGTTTTTT.

V usage is TRBV4-1 and J usage is TRBJ1-2; D not certain. V was shortened by 0 bases and J by 0 bases, with 17 bases between the two germline ends. The CDR3 totals 18 residues. Per germline, CDR1 MGHRA and CDR2 YSYEKL. CDR3 in amino acids: CASSQEILAAGTNYGYTF. CDR3 nucleotides: TGCGCCAGCAGCCAAGAGATTCTAGCAGCCGGAACTAACTATGGCTACACCTTC.

The rearrangement links TRBV19 to TRBJ1-2; a possible D gene is TRBD1 (6 bases). Trimming shortened V by 10 bases and J by 5 bases, and 14 bases separated the two germline ends. Germline CDR1 and CDR2: LNHDA and SQIVND (reference sequence). The CDR3 covers 12 residues. The CDR3 DNA follows: TGTGCCACTTCGGGGGGCAGATATGGCTACACCTTC. Encoded protein: CATSGGRYGYTF.

This chain links TRBV6-5 with TRBJ1-2; tentative D call: TRBD1 (6 bases). V was clipped by 6 bases and J by 3 bases, with 14 bases between them. This CDR3 contains 14 residues. Germline V gene lookup returns CDR1 MNHEY and CDR2 SVGAGI. DNA of the CDR3: TGTGCCAGCAGGAGGGGGGGGCACGACTATGGCTACACCTTC. This gives the protein CASRRGGHDYGYTF.

The genes are TRBV9 and TRBJ1-5, with a possible D match to TRBD1 (5 bases). CDR1 is SGDLS and CDR2 is YYNGEE in the germline V gene. There are 13 residues in the CDR3. V lost 3 bases and J lost 3, with 7 bases in between. The chain's CDR3 is CASSAGYNQPQHF. DNA of the CDR3: TGTGCCAGCAGCGCAGGGTACAATCAGCCCCAGCATTTT.

This clone was seen once. The J gene is TRBJ1-4, the V gene TRBV10-2; D is unclear. Trimming cost V 4 bases and J 0 bases, with 9 bases left between them. The CDR3 runs to 15 residues. CDR1 and CDR2 (germline): WSHSY, SAAADI. The CDR3 protein is CASSGVGATNEKLFF. The CDR3 nucleotides are TGCGCCAGCAGTGGGGTCGGGGCAACTAATGAAAAACTGTTTTTT.

The genes are TRBV9 and TRBJ2-7; D is perhaps TRBD1 (6 bases). V lost 4 bases, J lost 2 bases, and 16 bases lay in between. There are 15 residues in the CDR3. Germline V gene lookup returns CDR1 SGDLS and CDR2 YYNGEE. CDR3 coding DNA: TGTGCCAGCAGCCCTGGCCCGACAGGAACCTACGAGCAGTACTTC. Its protein is CASSPGPTGTYEQYF.

This clone was detected ten times or more. The V gene is TRBV2, the J gene TRBJ1-5; unclear D gene. V dropped 5 bases and J dropped 2 bases, with 10 bases sitting between them. Per the germline V gene, CDR1 is SNHLY and CDR2 is FYNNEI. The CDR3 is 14 amino acids. The CDR3 here is CASSRSRGNQPQHF. The CDR3 bases are TGTGCCAGCAGTCGGAGCCGTGGCAATCAGCCCCAGCATTTT.

The chain has TRBV24-1 and TRBJ2-1; D unclear. Germline V lookup: CDR1 KGHDR, CDR2 SFDVKD. V was trimmed by 2 bases and J by 10 bases, leaving 14 bases between them. The CDR3 spans 14 residues. Here the CDR3 reads CATSDSQLKSEQFF. The CDR3 region has the DNA TGTGCCACCAGTGATTCCCAACTCAAATCCGAGCAGTTCTTC.

The chain combines TRBV4-3 with TRBJ1-6; a weak D match, TRBD1 (5 bases). Germline CDR1 reads LGHNA; CDR2 reads YSLEER. Trimming left V 2 bases short and J 4 bases short, with 12 bases between. The CDR3 extends over 16 amino acids. The CDR3 reads CASSQTGDYYNSPLHF. The CDR3 bases are TGCGCCAGCAGCCAAACGGGGGATTATTATAATTCACCCCTCCACTTT.

The gene calls are TRBV3-1 (or the pseudogene TRBV3-2) and TRBJ2-7, with unresolved D. Germline CDR1 reads LGHDT; CDR2 reads YNNKEL (reference sequence). The CDR3 loop spans 12 amino acids. Trimming shortened V by 4 bases and J by 6 bases, and 10 bases separated the two germline ends. DNA for the CDR3: TGTGCCAGCAGCCGAGCCGGCGGCGAGCAGTACTTC. This gives the protein CASSRAGGEQYF.